The 20 T cell receptor beta chains presented below share a single source sample, sequenced in a study of T cells in localized non-small cell lung cancer. The protocol was immunoSEQ multiplex PCR, while the TCRdb copy is restricted to in-frame clones and leaves out a portion. This sample has 61,000 or so clones, with 86% found just once. The specimen comprised peripheral blood, sampled before any cancer treatment. The receptor set was obtained from a woman aged 40-75 years with stage I lung adenocarcinoma.

The chain employs TRBV15 and TRBJ1-3; no clear D. This CDR3 region has 14 residues. The germline gives CDR1 LNHNV, CDR2 YYDKDF (reference sequence). V lost 0 bases and J 4 bases, leaving 7 bases between the germline ends. The CDR3 here is CATSREVLGNTIYF. In DNA, the CDR3 is TGTGCCACCAGCAGAGAGGTACTGGGAAACACCATATATTTT. Using reference TRBV15 and TRBJ1-3 for the parts outside the CDR3, the full variable domain is DAMVIQNPRYQVTQFGKPVTLSCSQTLNHNVMYWYQQKSSQAPKLLFHYYDKDFNNEADTPDNFQSRRPNTSFCFLDIRSPGLGDTAMYLCATSREVLGNTIYFGEGSWLTVV.

The chain recombines TRBV30 with TRBJ2-1; D is unresolved. The CDR3 extends over 15 amino acids. Looked up from germline, CDR1 is GTSNPN and CDR2 is SVGIG (reference sequence). V was shortened by 0 bases and J by 0 bases, with 9 bases between the two germline ends. The CDR3 sequence: CAWSVKQSSYNEQFF. In DNA, the CDR3 is TGTGCCTGGAGTGTAAAACAGAGCTCCTACAATGAGCAGTTCTTC.

The V call is TRBV2, the J call TRBJ2-2; 7 bases line up with TRBD1. The CDR3 has 14 amino acids. The junction had 1 base not matched to a gene; V was cut back by 6 bases and J by 0 bases. Germline values: CDR1 SNHLY, CDR2 FYNNEI. The CDR3 sequence is CASRDRSNTGELFF. The CDR3 bases are TGTGCCAGCAGGGACAGGTCGAACACCGGGGAGCTGTTTTTT.

CDR3 bases: TGTGCCAGCAGTAAAGGACAGGGTAGTGTCACTGAAGCTTTCTTT. Its translation: CASSKGQGSVTEAFF. The chain links TRBV2 to TRBJ1-1, with 8 nucleotides matching TRBD1. Germline CDR1 and CDR2: SNHLY and FYNNEI. The CDR3 is 15 residues long. Losses at the gene ends were 5 bases for V and 4 bases for J; bases not matched to a gene: 9.

This rearrangement joins TRBV12-5 to TRBJ2-5, with D possibly being TRBD1 (6 bases). Trimming stripped 1 base from V and 7 bases from J, with 10 bases between. Per the germline V gene, CDR1 is LGHNT and CDR2 is FRNRAP. The CDR3 covers 13 residues. This CDR3 reads CASGLGTARTQYF. In nucleotides, the CDR3 is TGTGCTAGTGGTTTGGGGACAGCAAGGACCCAGTACTTC.

This chain links TRBV19 with TRBJ1-1; no reliable D call. The CDR3 covers 14 residues. V was clipped by 3 bases and J by 2 bases, with 10 bases between them. Germline CDR1 reads LNHDA; CDR2 reads SQIVND (reference sequence). For the CDR3, the DNA is TGTGCCAGTAGTATTCGAGGCGGAAACACTGAAGCTTTCTTT. This encodes CASSIRGGNTEAFF.

As to this clone: A read error may produce the germline difference seen at one junction end. The J gene is TRBJ1-1, the V gene TRBV30; D may be TRBD1 (6 bases). Germline loops: CDR1 GTSNPN, CDR2 SVGIG (reference sequence). The CDR3 extends over 11 amino acids. CDR3 nucleotide sequence: TGTGCCTGGAGTGGTATATTCGGACAGTCCTTT. This translates into CAWSGIFGQSF. Together with reference TRBV30 and TRBJ1-1, the CDR3 gives the full variable domain: SQTIHQWPATLVQPVGSPLSLECTVEGTSNPNLYWYRQAAGRGLQLLFYSVGIGQISSEVPQNLSASRPQDRQFILSSKKLLLSDSGFYLCAWSGIFGQSFGQGTRLTVV.

CDR3 sequence reads: CAWRETGGDEAFF. DNA of the CDR3: TGTGCCTGGAGGGAAACAGGAGGTGATGAAGCTTTCTTT. This chain uses TRBV30 with TRBJ1-1, with D tentatively TRBD1 (5 bases). CDR1 is GTSNPN, CDR2 SVGIG, per germline (reference sequence). Trimming removed 3 bases from V and 7 bases from J, with 15 bases in between. This CDR3 comprises 13 residues.

The chain employs TRBV5-1 and TRBJ1-6; D unclear. Germline values: CDR1 SGHRS, CDR2 YFSETQ. This CDR3 is 16 amino acids long. V was shortened by 0 bases and J by 7 bases, with 14 bases between the two germline ends. The CDR3 loop is CASSLATGGGNSPLHF. The CDR3, as DNA: TGCGCCAGCAGCTTGGCCACCGGCGGCGGAAATTCACCCCTCCACTTT.

The chain is built from TRBV6-5 and TRBJ2-1, with 10 bases that match TRBD2. With 6 bases clipped from V and 8 bases from J, the junction kept 10 bases outside the gene matches. The CDR3 is made up of 15 amino acids. Per the germline V gene, CDR1 is MNHEY and CDR2 is SVGAGI. CDR3 protein: CASSTQKRGGDEQFF. CDR3 nucleotide sequence: TGTGCCAGCAGCACGCAAAAGCGGGGGGGGGATGAGCAGTTCTTC.

This sequence joins TRBV5-4 and TRBJ2-3; 8 nucleotides align to TRBD2. This CDR3 spans 15 amino acids. Germline assignment: CDR1 SGHNT and CDR2 YYREEE (reference sequence). With V trimmed by 3 bases and J by 2 bases, 5 bases remained unmatched. In DNA, the CDR3 is TGTGCCAGCAGCTGGCGCGGGGGGACCACAGATACGCAGTATTTT. This sequence encodes CASSWRGGTTDTQYF.

This sequence joins TRBV6-5 and TRBJ2-5, with D hard to call. With 0 bases removed from V and 0 bases from J, the gap between germline ends came to 11 bases. CDR3 length equals 16 residues. Germline V gene sequence: CDR1 MNHEY, CDR2 SVGAGI. CDR3 sequence (DNA): TGTGCCAGCAGTTACTCCCCGACCCGGTACCAAGAGACCCAGTACTTC. It specifies CASSYSPTRYQETQYF.

This rearrangement joins TRBV19 to TRBJ1-2, with D hard to call. Germline CDR1 LNHDA, CDR2 SQIVND (reference sequence). The V gene lost 4 bases and the J gene lost 8 bases, with 11 bases spanning the gap. The CDR3 loop spans 12 amino acids. The CDR3 region has the DNA TGTGCCAGTAGTACCCGCTTACTGGGCTACACCTTC. Protein product: CASSTRLLGYTF. Drawing the rest from reference TRBV19 and TRBJ1-2, the complete variable domain is DGGITQSPKYLFRKEGQNVTLSCEQNLNHDAMYWYRQDPGQGLRLIYYSQIVNDFQKGDIAEGYSVSREKKESFPLTVTSAQKNPTAFYLCASSTRLLGYTFGSGTRLTVV.

The chain uses TRBV6-1 and TRBJ1-5; a weak D match, TRBD1 (5 bases). Germline loops: CDR1 MNHNS, CDR2 SASEGT. V lost 1 base to trimming and J lost 2 bases, with 12 bases between them. The CDR3 consists of 16 residues. This CDR3 is CASSEGVGGGNQPQHF. CDR3 bases: TGTGCCAGCAGTGAAGGGGTGGGAGGGGGCAATCAGCCCCAGCATTTT.

The rearrangement links TRBV6-6 to TRBJ1-3, with 8 bases lining up with TRBD1. The CDR3 extends over 14 amino acids. The V segment lost 5 bases and the J segment 2 bases; nucleotides outside the gene matches: 2. Germline assignment: CDR1 MNHNY and CDR2 SVGAGI (reference sequence). This CDR3 is CASSTTGAGNTIYF. The CDR3 DNA is TGTGCCAGCAGTACGACAGGGGCTGGAAACACCATATATTTT.

The chain is built from TRBV5-1 and TRBJ1-5; D not resolved. Germline V gene data show CDR1 as SGHRS and CDR2 as YFSETQ. The CDR3 loop spans 14 amino acids. The V and J ends lost 3 bases and 4 bases respectively, with 11 bases between them. The CDR3 region is CASSSGIDNQPQHF. In DNA form, the CDR3 reads TGCGCCAGCAGCTCCGGAATTGATAATCAGCCCCAGCATTTT.

The rearrangement links TRBV7-2 to TRBJ2-7, with D uncertain. This CDR3 contains 13 residues. The ends were cut back, 2 bases at V and 7 bases at J, with 12 bases in the middle. Germline V gene sequence: CDR1 SGHTA, CDR2 FQGNSA. CDR3 protein: CASSLTPAREQYF. As DNA, the CDR3 is TGTGCCAGCAGCTTAACCCCTGCCAGAGAGCAGTACTTC.

This rearrangement joins TRBV5-1 to TRBJ1-1; tentatively, D is TRBD1 (6 bases). The CDR3 extends over 13 amino acids. V lost 5 bases and J lost 3, with 11 bases in between. Germline V gives CDR1 SGHRS, CDR2 YFSETQ. CDR3 sequence (DNA): TGCGCCAGCAGGGGGGCGCAGGACACTGAAGCTTTCTTT. Translation gives CASRGAQDTEAFF.

Concerning this clone: The sample contains more than one DNA sequence encoding this CDR3. The chain recombines TRBV7-2 with TRBJ2-5; 7 positions match TRBD2. Germline lookup yields CDR1 SGHTA and CDR2 FQGNSA. This CDR3 is built from 14 residues. The junction had 0 bases not matched to a gene; V was cut back by 0 bases and J by 2 bases. The CDR3 DNA is TGTGCCAGCAGCTTAGCGGGGGGGCAAGAGACCCAGTACTTC. Translated: CASSLAGGQETQYF.

This clone was observed a single time. V gene TRBV27 combines with J gene TRBJ2-1; TRBD1 agrees at 7 bases. There are 15 residues in the CDR3. CDR1 is MNHEY and CDR2 is SMNVEV in the germline V gene (reference sequence). After removal of 7 bases from V and 7 bases from J, the junction contained 13 bases not matched to a gene. CDR3 nucleotides: TGTGCCAGCACCAAACAGGGGTCGGTCATGAATGAGCAGTTCTTC. It is translated as CASTKQGSVMNEQFF.